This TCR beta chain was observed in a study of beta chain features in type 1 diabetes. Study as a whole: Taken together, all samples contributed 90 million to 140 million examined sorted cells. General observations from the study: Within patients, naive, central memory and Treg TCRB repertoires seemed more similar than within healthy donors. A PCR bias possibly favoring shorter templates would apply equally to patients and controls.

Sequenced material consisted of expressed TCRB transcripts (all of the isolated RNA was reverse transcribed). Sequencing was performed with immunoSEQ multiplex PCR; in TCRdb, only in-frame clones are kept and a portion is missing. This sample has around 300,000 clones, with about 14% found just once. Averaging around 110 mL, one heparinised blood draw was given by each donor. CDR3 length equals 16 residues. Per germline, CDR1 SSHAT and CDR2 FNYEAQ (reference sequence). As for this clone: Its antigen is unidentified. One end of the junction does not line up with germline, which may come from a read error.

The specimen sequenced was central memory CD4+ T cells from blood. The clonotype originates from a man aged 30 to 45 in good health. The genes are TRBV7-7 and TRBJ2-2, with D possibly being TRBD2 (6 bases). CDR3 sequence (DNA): TGTGCTAGCAGCCAAATAGCGGCTCCGAACACCGGGGAGCTGTTTTTT. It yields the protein CASSQIAAPNTGELFF.